This TCR beta chain was found in a study of T-cell reconstitution after alpha-beta-depleted transplantation in children. V shed 4 bases, J shed 4 bases, and the junction held 4 bases outside the gene matches. The CDR3 extends over 15 amino acids. Preparation of the TCRbeta library was carried out with unique molecular identifiers. One entry per CDR3 protein results from TCRdb running MiXCR on the PCR reads. The table has some 640,000 distinct CDR3 sequences, approximately 15% seen once. This chain uses TRBV12-3 or TRBV12-4 with TRBJ2-6; 7 nucleotides match TRBD1. This receptor was taken from a human donor who donated a stem cell graft to a child with acute myeloid leukemia. The sequencing here drew on PBMCs from the stem cell graft donor, taken from the stem cell graft. The CDR3 sequence: CASSSTGYGANVLTF. Here the CDR3 DNA reads TGTGCCAGCAGTTCGACAGGGTACGGGGCCAACGTCCTGACTTTC.